The rows below give T cell receptor beta chains drawn from one sample of a study of OX40 agonist ivuxolimab in advanced cancers. TCRdb keeps only in-frame clones here, not all; method: immunoSEQ multiplex PCR. The table records roughly 60,000 clones, roughly nine tenths of them present only once. This specimen was CD4+ or CD8+ T cells sorted from blood, taken in a trial of the OX40 agonist ivuxolimab. These receptors were collected from an adult with an advanced solid tumor such as melanoma, head and neck, liver or kidney cancer. The CDR3 runs from the conserved cysteine through the conserved F or W. D genes are given only for firm matches. Not all rows give a size; the values are once, few, many and, for expanded clones, a class.

j_call v_call d_call clone_size cdr3_nt cdr3_aa
TRBJ2-5 TRBV9 . . TGTGCCAGCAGCGTCAGGACAAATCAAGAGACCCAGTACTTC CASSVRTNQETQYF
TRBJ1-4 TRBV18 . once TGTGCCAGCTCACCGGGGGCCTGGGATAATGAAAAACTGTTTTTT CASSPGAWDNEKLFF
TRBJ2-7 TRBV18 . once TGTGCCAGCTCATCCGACGATAACGAGCAGTACTTC CASSSDDNEQYF
TRBJ2-1 TRBV7-9 TRBD2 . TGTGCCAGCAGCTTAGGGGCTAGCGGGTCCTACAATGAGCAGTTCTTC CASSLGASGSYNEQFF
TRBJ1-5 TRBV7-6 . . TGTGCCAGCAGCGTAGGGGCCAATCAGCCCCAGCATTTT CASSVGANQPQHF
TRBJ2-1 TRBV18 TRBD1 . TGTGCCAGCTCACCATATTCCGGACAGGGGTTTAATGAGCAGTTCTTC CASSPYSGQGFNEQFF
TRBJ1-4 TRBV10-2 . . TGCGCCAGCTCTCGATCTACAACTAATGAAAAACTGTTTTTT CASSRSTTNEKLFF
TRBJ1-4 TRBV5-1 . . TGCGCCAGCAGCTTAATGGTTGGAGAAAAACTGTTTTTT CASSLMVGEKLFF
TRBJ1-1 TRBV7-8 . . TGTGCCAGCAGCCGCGAGTGGAACACTGAAGCTTTCTTT CASSREWNTEAFF
TRBJ2-1 TRBV7-2 . . TGTGCCAGCAGCTTAGGTACTCACAATGAGCAGTTCTTC CASSLGTHNEQFF
TRBJ2-5 TRBV7-9 . . TGTGCCAGCAGCTTAGGGGGACGCAGCCGGGAGACCCAGTACTTC CASSLGGRSRETQYF
TRBJ1-2 TRBV29-1 . . TGCAGCGTCGCTTCTCGGCACGTACCCTATGGCTACACCTTC CSVASRHVPYGYTF
TRBJ2-4 TRBV7-2 TRBD1 . TGTGCCAGCAGCTTACAGGGGGCCCTAAAAAACATTCAGTACTTC CASSLQGALKNIQYF
TRBJ2-1 TRBV4-3 . . TGCGCCAGCAGCCAACTAGCGTACTCCTACAATGAGCAGTTCTTC CASSQLAYSYNEQFF
TRBJ1-3 TRBV6-1 . once TGTGCCAGTCAGAGCAGGACACAAGGAAACACCATATATTTT CASQSRTQGNTIYF
TRBJ2-7 TRBV7-9 . . TGTGCCAGCAGCGACTACAGTGCCTTTAGGTACGAGCAGTACTTC CASSDYSAFRYEQYF
TRBJ1-1 TRBV29-1 . few TGCAGCGTTGAGGTTGACGCGAACACTGAAGCTTTCTTT CSVEVDANTEAFF
TRBJ2-6 TRBV19 TRBD1 . TGTGCCAGTGGGGACAGGGGCAGCTCTGGGGCCAACGTCCTGACTTTC CASGDRGSSGANVLTF
TRBJ1-6 TRBV4-1 . . TGCGCCAGCAGCCAAGAAGGGACCCCATATAATTCACCCCTCCACTTT CASSQEGTPYNSPLHF
TRBJ2-1 TRBV29-1 . few TGCAGCGTTGAAGAAGGGATAGCCGATGAGCAGTTCTTC CSVEEGIADEQFF
TRBJ2-1 TRBV5-4 . . TGTGCCAGCAGCTTTAGCGGAATAAGCAATGAGCAGTTCTTC CASSFSGISNEQFF
TRBJ2-2 TRBV11-2 TRBD2 . TGTGCCAGCAGCCGACTAGCCAGGGAGCTGTTTTTT CASSRLARELFF
TRBJ1-5 TRBV6-1 . . TGTGCCTGCGCACAGGGCTATCAGCCCCAGCATTTT CACAQGYQPQHF